These T cell receptor beta chains were read from a single sample in a study of shared clonotypes between healthy human individuals. The assay was immunoSEQ multiplex PCR, and TCRdb's table has in-frame clones only and misses some. The data hold about 1 million clones, with around 76% observed a single time. Sequencing was done on a sample of memory CD4+ T cells sorted from blood. These receptors all come from a young man in good health. Both conserved end residues are part of each CDR3. Size tells how often a clone was seen (once, few, many) or the class of an expanded clone, and some rows leave it out.

abundance: once; j_gene: TRBJ2-3; v_gene: TRBV5-1; CDR3aa: CASSLVLAGGTDTQYF
abundance: few; j_gene: TRBJ2-1; v_gene: TRBV18; CDR3aa: CASSYPTSSDEQFF
abundance: NA; j_gene: TRBJ1-3; v_gene: TRBV29-1; CDR3aa: CSVDANSGNTIYF
abundance: few; j_gene: TRBJ2-2; v_gene: TRBV10-2; CDR3aa: CASRSGTNTGELFF
abundance: NA; j_gene: TRBJ1-1; v_gene: TRBV30; CDR3aa: CAWSGQRGGTEAFF
abundance: NA; j_gene: TRBJ1-6; v_gene: TRBV7-9; CDR3aa: CASSHPRAGSSYNSPLHF
abundance: NA; j_gene: TRBJ1-3; v_gene: TRBV5-4; CDR3aa: CASRQGAGNTIYF
abundance: NA; j_gene: TRBJ1-6; v_gene: TRBV28; CDR3aa: CASTSLAGALRYNSPLHF
abundance: NA; j_gene: TRBJ1-2; v_gene: TRBV2; CDR3aa: CASSPGLVYGYTF
abundance: NA; j_gene: TRBJ1-3; v_gene: TRBV5-1; CDR3aa: CASSLVSDSVGNTIYF
abundance: NA; j_gene: TRBJ2-2; v_gene: TRBV2; CDR3aa: CASSERVANLGELFF
abundance: NA; j_gene: TRBJ2-6; v_gene: TRBV5-6; CDR3aa: CASSFDRGSVSGANVLTF
abundance: few; j_gene: TRBJ1-1; v_gene: TRBV25-1; CDR3aa: CASRLGTAGNTEAFF
abundance: NA; j_gene: TRBJ1-1; v_gene: TRBV7-2; CDR3aa: CASSPEGLGTEAFF
abundance: NA; j_gene: TRBJ1-1; v_gene: TRBV4-1; CDR3aa: CASSRLTGTMNTEAFF
abundance: few; j_gene: TRBJ2-7; v_gene: TRBV28; CDR3aa: CASSAPGQGVYEQYF
abundance: many; j_gene: TRBJ2-7; v_gene: TRBV9; CDR3aa: CASSVGGTGGYEQYF
abundance: NA; j_gene: TRBJ2-2; v_gene: TRBV15; CDR3aa: CATSSRDKNTGELFF
abundance: few; j_gene: TRBJ2-5; v_gene: TRBV5-1; CDR3aa: CASSSDSWETQYF
abundance: NA; j_gene: TRBJ1-4; v_gene: TRBV5-8; CDR3aa: CASSSGQGARVNEKLFF
abundance: NA; j_gene: TRBJ2-1; v_gene: TRBV6-5; CDR3aa: CASSSIRQGDYNEQFF
abundance: NA; j_gene: TRBJ1-4; v_gene: TRBV6-1; CDR3aa: CASSEQLGQNEKLFF
abundance: NA; j_gene: TRBJ2-3; v_gene: TRBV9; CDR3aa: CASSSGLGGSTDTQYF
abundance: few; j_gene: TRBJ2-3; v_gene: TRBV13; CDR3aa: CASSLLDTQYF
abundance: NA; j_gene: TRBJ2-2; v_gene: TRBV4-1; CDR3aa: CASTRGLAGSGELFF
abundance: many; j_gene: TRBJ2-5; v_gene: TRBV30; CDR3aa: CAWSNTAYQETQYF
abundance: NA; j_gene: TRBJ1-2; v_gene: TRBV7-2; CDR3aa: CASSSLGGADYGYTF
abundance: NA; j_gene: TRBJ1-1; v_gene: TRBV5-4; CDR3aa: CAVSGTGSGSITEAFF
abundance: NA; j_gene: TRBJ2-4; v_gene: TRBV6-1; CDR3aa: CASRKDRGVGIQYF
abundance: NA; j_gene: TRBJ2-2; v_gene: TRBV19; CDR3aa: CASSISGLNTGELFF
abundance: NA; j_gene: TRBJ2-4; v_gene: TRBV19; CDR3aa: CASSYRDRDKNIQYF
abundance: NA; j_gene: TRBJ2-5; v_gene: TRBV7-2; CDR3aa: CASSLDAGKQETQYF
abundance: NA; j_gene: TRBJ1-2; v_gene: TRBV28; CDR3aa: CASSLATAGLSYGYTF
abundance: once; j_gene: TRBJ2-5; v_gene: TRBV12-5; CDR3aa: CASGLTVQETQYF
abundance: NA; j_gene: TRBJ2-3; v_gene: TRBV4-1; CDR3aa: CASSPLAGVSDTQYF
abundance: NA; j_gene: TRBJ1-1; v_gene: TRBV5-1; CDR3aa: CASSQGGGAEAFF
abundance: NA; j_gene: TRBJ2-7; v_gene: TRBV11-2; CDR3aa: CASSLEAGASYEQYF
abundance: NA; j_gene: TRBJ2-4; v_gene: TRBV4-3; CDR3aa: CASSQDSGQGFAAKNIQYF
abundance: NA; j_gene: TRBJ2-1; v_gene: TRBV29-1; CDR3aa: CSVEGGWGLAGDNEQFF
abundance: few; j_gene: TRBJ2-7; v_gene: TRBV27; CDR3aa: CASSSTGYEQYF
abundance: NA; j_gene: TRBJ1-2; v_gene: TRBV5-4; CDR3aa: CASSHQGQGSYGYTF
abundance: few; j_gene: TRBJ2-3; v_gene: TRBV11-3; CDR3aa: CASGLGDQTTDTQYF
abundance: NA; j_gene: TRBJ2-5; v_gene: TRBV2; CDR3aa: CASRGAGGTRETQYF
abundance: NA; j_gene: TRBJ1-2; v_gene: TRBV28; CDR3aa: CASSSISGGDMGYTF
abundance: NA; j_gene: TRBJ1-2; v_gene: TRBV27; CDR3aa: CASSLTQNYGYTF
abundance: NA; j_gene: TRBJ1-1; v_gene: TRBV5-6; CDR3aa: CASSLVGQGDTEAFF
abundance: few; j_gene: TRBJ2-5; v_gene: TRBV9; CDR3aa: CASSVGSKETQYF
abundance: NA; j_gene: TRBJ2-7; v_gene: TRBV7-2; CDR3aa: CASSASGTSYEQYF
abundance: NA; j_gene: TRBJ2-5; v_gene: TRBV7-8; CDR3aa: CASSFLGGLETQYF
abundance: NA; j_gene: TRBJ1-2; v_gene: TRBV10-2; CDR3aa: CASSEGDTGGYTF